What follows are 27 T cell receptor beta chains derived from one specimen sequenced in a study of cytomegalovirus exposure and HLA in healthy donors. The PCR had 60 Vbeta and 13 Jbeta primers. Generated by immunoSEQ multiplex PCR, the TCRdb table keeps only in-frame clones and is missing some. The sample shows some 190,000 clones, about 77% of them seen only once. The source material was PBMCs. These receptor sequences come from a man younger than 40 in good health and CMV-seropositive.

V gene TRBV7-3 combines with J gene TRBJ2-4; a weak D match, TRBD1 (6 bases). Trimming pared 5 bases from V and 2 bases from J, leaving 19 bases between. Germline V gene sequence: CDR1 SGHTA, CDR2 FQGTGA. There are 17 residues in the CDR3. The CDR3 DNA sequence: TGTGCCAGCAGCCTTCGGGACATTAGGACAACCAAAAACATTCAGTACTTC. As protein: CASSLRDIRTTKNIQYF.

This rearrangement joins TRBV28 to TRBJ2-7; D is unresolved. Trimming took 4 bases from V and 3 from J, leaving 4 bases between them. Germline CDR1 and CDR2: MDHEN and SYDVKM. This CDR3 comprises 11 residues. The CDR3 DNA reads as TGTGCCAGCAGTTCGCGCTACGAGCAGTACTTC. Protein product: CASSSRYEQYF.

This clone was observed a few times. This chain uses TRBV4-1 with TRBJ1-3; TRBD1 matches 7 bases. Germline V CDR1 and CDR2: MGHRA, YSYEKL. The V gene end was trimmed by 3 bases and the J gene end by 1 base; junction bases not matched to a gene: 9. This CDR3 spans 17 amino acids. Written as DNA, the CDR3 is TGCGCCAGCAGCCATGGAGGGGGCAAGGAGTCTGGAAACACCATATATTTT. Its translation: CASSHGGGKESGNTIYF.

The chain is built from TRBV27 and TRBJ2-1; weak D call: TRBD2 (6 bases). CDR3 length: 14 amino acids. The ends were cut back, 0 bases at V and 8 bases at J, with 11 bases in the middle. Per germline, CDR1 MNHEY and CDR2 SMNVEV (reference sequence). CDR3 loop: CASSLSGGNDEQFF. CDR3 coding DNA: TGTGCCAGCAGTTTATCTGGCGGGAACGATGAGCAGTTCTTC.

The chain employs TRBV4-2 and TRBJ2-3; 8 positions match TRBD2. Germline loops: CDR1 LGHNA, CDR2 YNFKEQ. Losses at the gene ends were 4 bases for V and 5 bases for J; bases not matched to a gene: 8. The CDR3 contains 15 residues. CDR3 in amino acids: CASSLETGGGDTQYF. CDR3 bases: TGTGCCAGCAGCCTAGAAACGGGGGGGGGAGATACGCAGTATTTT.

Note on this clone: Relative to the germline gene, one junction end is altered; a read error may explain this. The chain links TRBV7-7 to TRBJ2-7, with D hard to call. Germline values: CDR1 SSHAT, CDR2 FNYEAQ (reference sequence). The CDR3 consists of 14 residues. CDR3 region: CASSRDSQTYEQYF. Written as DNA, the CDR3 is TGTGCTAGCAGCCGAGACTCGCAAACCTACGAGCAGTACTTC.

V gene TRBV7-9 combines with J gene TRBJ2-2, with D perhaps TRBD2 (6 bases). This CDR3 is built from 16 residues. Germline-derived CDR1 and CDR2 are SEHNR and FQNEAQ (reference sequence). With 5 bases removed from V and 3 bases from J, the gap between germline ends came to 16 bases. In DNA form, the CDR3 reads TGTGCCAGCAGCATACCAGGGACTCAGCACACCGGGGAGCTGTTTTTT. Translated, it gives CASSIPGTQHTGELFF.

The rearrangement uses TRBV7-2 and TRBJ2-6; D is perhaps TRBD1 (6 bases). The V and J ends lost 3 bases and 7 bases respectively, with 13 bases between them. This CDR3 is built from 15 residues. Germline V gene lookup returns CDR1 SGHTA and CDR2 FQGNSA. CDR3 protein: CASSFSGERANVLTF. In DNA form, the CDR3 reads TGTGCCAGCAGCTTCTCAGGGGAAAGAGCCAACGTCCTGACTTTC. The whole variable domain, remainder taken from reference TRBV7-2 and TRBJ2-6, is GAGVSQSPSNKVTEKGKDVELRCDPISGHTALYWYRQSLGQGLEFLIYFQGNSAPDKSGLPSDRFSAERTGGSVSTLTIQRTQQEDSAVYLCASSFSGERANVLTFGAGSRLTVL.

V gene TRBV7-8 combines with J gene TRBJ1-5; 7 bases are shared with TRBD1. This CDR3 contains 18 residues. Germline assignment: CDR1 SGHVS and CDR2 FQNEAQ. Unmatched junction bases numbered 9, after V lost 1 base and J lost 0 bases. The CDR3 DNA is TGTGCCAGCAGCTTAGTAGTCGGGACAGTCTATAGCAATCAGCCCCAGCATTTT. It encodes CASSLVVGTVYSNQPQHF.

This sequence joins TRBV27 and TRBJ2-2, with TRBD2 identical over 9 bases. The junction had 10 bases not matched to a gene; V was cut back by 4 bases and J by 4 bases. The CDR3 is made up of 17 amino acids. Per germline, CDR1 MNHEY and CDR2 SMNVEV (reference sequence). The CDR3 DNA reads as TGTGCCAGCAGTTCCCCCTGGTGGCGGGAGGGCACCGGGGAGCTGTTTTTT. Amino acid sequence: CASSSPWWREGTGELFF.

The V gene is TRBV27, the J gene TRBJ2-1, with D possibly being TRBD1 (6 bases). V lost 3 bases and J lost 6, with 15 bases in between. This CDR3 has 15 residues. CDR1 and CDR2 (germline): MNHEY, SMNVEV (reference sequence). The CDR3 is CASSLVTGSANEQFF. The CDR3 nucleotides are TGTGCCAGCAGTTTGGTTACAGGGTCGGCCAATGAGCAGTTCTTC.

The chain recombines TRBV4-3 with TRBJ2-5; 9 nucleotides align to TRBD2. V shed 5 bases and J 2 bases; nucleotides not matched to a gene: 6. CDR1 is LGHNA and CDR2 is YSLEER in the germline V gene. The CDR3 sequence is 15 residues long. CDR3 DNA sequence: TGCGCCAGCAGCAATCTCGCGGGGGGGCAAGAGACCCAGTACTTC. This codes for CASSNLAGGQETQYF.

V is TRBV19 and J is TRBJ1-5; D may be TRBD1 (5 bases). Looked up from germline, CDR1 is LNHDA and CDR2 is SQIVND (reference sequence). The V and J ends lost 5 bases and 4 bases respectively, with 9 bases between them. The CDR3 sequence is 13 residues long. CDR3 coding DNA: TGTGCCAGTAGTGGTTCAGGGAATCAGCCCCAGCATTTT. Protein: CASSGSGNQPQHF.

This rearrangement joins TRBV11-2 to TRBJ2-7; D is perhaps TRBD1 (6 bases). Germline CDR1 is SGHAT and CDR2 is FQNNGV. Trimming pared 1 base from V and 3 bases from J, leaving 10 bases between. CDR3 length equals 14 residues. This CDR3 is CASSLGPGDYEQYF. The DNA of the CDR3 is TGTGCCAGCAGCTTAGGGCCAGGGGACTACGAGCAGTACTTC.

The chain carries TRBV30 and TRBJ1-4; TRBD1 matches 7 bases. The germline gives CDR1 GTSNPN, CDR2 SVGIG (reference sequence). This CDR3 spans 14 amino acids. Trimming cost V 0 bases and J 7 bases; bases outside gene matches: 5. The CDR3 sequence is CAWSVGGAGEKLFF. The CDR3 coding sequence is TGTGCCTGGAGTGTAGGGGGCGCAGGTGAAAAACTGTTTTTT.

The chain uses TRBV19 and TRBJ1-1; 7 bases are shared with TRBD1. CDR3 length: 14 amino acids. Germline V CDR1 and CDR2: LNHDA, SQIVND (reference sequence). J lost 11 bases, V lost 8 bases, and 17 bases had no gene match. The CDR3, as DNA: TGTGCCAGTGAGGGGACAGCAAGTCATTTCTCGGCTTTCTTT. This gives the protein CASEGTASHFSAFF.

The V gene is TRBV7-2, the J gene TRBJ2-2, with 9 positions matching TRBD2. Per germline, CDR1 SGHTA and CDR2 FQGNSA. The CDR3 has 15 residues. V was clipped by 5 bases and J by 6 bases; unmatched bases: 7. CDR3 DNA: TGTGCCAGCAGCACCGCCGGGACTAGCTCCGGGGAGCTGTTTTTT. Amino acid sequence: CASSTAGTSSGELFF.

The V and J genes are TRBV9 and TRBJ2-1, with 16 bases lining up with TRBD2. Germline values: CDR1 SGDLS, CDR2 YYNGEE. J gave up 5 bases and V 4 bases, and 9 bases lay outside the gene matches. The CDR3 covers 18 residues. The CDR3 sequence: CASSPGTSGGAWDNEQFF. CDR3 DNA sequence: TGTGCCAGCAGCCCCGGGACTAGCGGGGGGGCTTGGGACAATGAGCAGTTCTTC.

V and J are TRBV4-3 and TRBJ2-2; D perhaps matches TRBD2 (6 bases). Germline values: CDR1 LGHNA, CDR2 YSLEER. The V end was cut by 0 bases, the J end by 3 bases, with 11 bases between. The CDR3 spans 16 residues. DNA for the CDR3: TGCGCCAGCAGCCAAGAACCGGGGGTCTACACCGGGGAGCTGTTTTTT. It is translated as CASSQEPGVYTGELFF.

The CDR3 spells CAWSKEGNQPQHF. CDR3 nucleotides: TGTGCCTGGAGTAAGGAGGGGAATCAGCCCCAGCATTTT. The chain links TRBV30 to TRBJ1-5; D is perhaps TRBD1 (5 bases). With 2 bases removed from V and 4 bases from J, the gap between germline ends came to 9 bases. The germline V gene has CDR1 GTSNPN and CDR2 SVGIG (reference sequence). The CDR3 length is 13 residues.

The chain has TRBV7-9 and TRBJ1-1, with D tentatively TRBD1 (6 bases). Germline V gene data show CDR1 as SEHNR and CDR2 as FQNEAQ (reference sequence). V lost 3 bases, J lost 8 bases, and 13 bases lay in between. CDR3 length equals 13 residues. The CDR3 coding sequence is TGTGCCAGCAGCTTTGAGGGCAGGGGCGAAGCTTTCTTT. Protein sequence: CASSFEGRGEAFF.

The sample holds a few counts of this clone. V and J are TRBV7-3 and TRBJ2-7; 7 nucleotides match TRBD1. Germline loops: CDR1 SGHTA, CDR2 FQGTGA. This CDR3 is built from 15 residues. V was clipped by 6 bases and J by 4 bases; unmatched bases: 12. This CDR3 is CASSIGGQGIYEQYF. The CDR3 nucleotides are TGTGCCAGCAGTATAGGGGGCCAGGGGATTTACGAGCAGTACTTC.

V gene TRBV11-2 combines with J gene TRBJ2-1; 7 nucleotides match TRBD1. The V and J ends lost 5 bases and 4 bases, in that order; junction bases with no gene match: 8. CDR1 and CDR2 (germline): SGHAT, FQNNGV. The CDR3 runs 15 residues. CDR3 nucleotides: TGTGCCAGCAGCACGACAGGGTCTCTTTACAATGAGCAGTTCTTC. Encoded protein: CASSTTGSLYNEQFF.

This clone was observed a few times. At one end the junction does not follow the germline gene, possibly because of a read error. The chain joins TRBV15 to TRBJ1-3, with unresolved D. The germline gives CDR1 LNHNV, CDR2 YYDKDF (reference sequence). The CDR3 contains 15 residues. CDR3 loop: CATSRDSPVQNTIYF. In nucleotides, the CDR3 is TGTGCCACCAGCCGAGACTCTCCCGTGCAGAACACCATATATTTT.

The chain is built from TRBV6-6 and TRBJ2-7; D perhaps matches TRBD2 (6 bases). Germline V gene lookup returns CDR1 MNHNY and CDR2 SVGAGI (reference sequence). CDR3 length: 14 amino acids. Trimming stripped 8 bases from V and 3 bases from J, with 17 bases between. The CDR3 coding sequence is TGTGCCAGCTTTGGGCGAGCGGGCAACTACGAGCAGTACTTC. Its translation is CASFGRAGNYEQYF.

V is TRBV7-2 and J is TRBJ2-7; D is ambiguous. This CDR3 spans 13 amino acids. V gave up 2 bases and J gave up 3 bases, with 8 bases separating them. Germline assignment: CDR1 SGHTA and CDR2 FQGNSA. CDR3 in amino acids: CASSLFPDYEQYF. In DNA, the CDR3 is TGTGCCAGCAGCTTATTCCCAGACTACGAGCAGTACTTC.

The chain couples TRBV30 to TRBJ1-1; maybe TRBD1 (5 bases). The CDR3 runs to 12 residues. The V gene's germline CDR1 is GTSNPN and CDR2 SVGIG (reference sequence). The germline V and J ends were trimmed by 8 bases and 1 base, with 11 bases remaining between them. The CDR3 region is CAGQAGNTEAFF. For the CDR3, the DNA is TGTGCCGGACAAGCAGGGAACACTGAAGCTTTCTTT.